The sequence of this TCR beta chain was determined in a study of siplizumab effects on memory and regulatory T cells. Regarding the study as a whole: Assignment of a naive or memory phenotype failed for roughly 80-97% of the proliferating CD4+ or CD8+ clones.

The CDR3 extends over 16 amino acids. Losses at the gene ends were 1 base for V and 3 bases for J; bases not matched to a gene: 6. CDR1 and CDR2 (germline): SGHRS, YFSETQ. Concerning this clone: The antigen is unknown.

Per sample, the assay covered 80,000 to 100,000 TCR templates. This table comes from immunoSEQ multiplex PCR, and its TCRdb copy is limited to in-frame clones, with some not included. In the table there are over 90,000 clones, about 93% of which are singletons. The chain uses TRBV5-1 and TRBJ2-7; 11 positions match TRBD2. The sequence derives from a human donor in good health. What was sequenced was CD4+ T cells sorted from blood. The CDR3 loop is CASSLMTSGTSYEQYF. The CDR3 DNA reads TGCGCCAGCAGCTTGATGACTAGCGGGACGAGCTACGAGCAGTACTTC. Combining the CDR3 with reference TRBV5-1 and TRBJ2-7 gives the whole variable domain KAGVTQTPRYLIKTRGQQVTLSCSPISGHRSVSWYQQTPGQGLQFLFEYFSETQRNKGNFPGRFSGRQFSNSRSEMNVSTLELGDSALYLCASSLMTSGTSYEQYFGPGTRLTVT.